These 12 T cell receptor beta chains came from one sample sequenced in a study of Graves' ophthalmopathy and Graves' hyperthyroidism. The sequenced template was RNA, covering the TCR beta CDR3 region. After a first-round RT-PCR with HTBI primers, a second-round multiplex PCR was run. A single record per CDR3 protein comes from TCRdb applying MiXCR to the multiplex PCR reads. The repertoire holds hundreds of thousands of distinct CDR3 sequences, with 35% to 50% as singletons. The source material was peripheral blood. These TCRs come from an adult man with Graves' ophthalmopathy.

The chain is built from TRBV7-2 and TRBJ1-1; no definite D call. In germline, CDR1 is SGHTA, CDR2 FQGNSA. This CDR3 region has 14 residues. The V end was cut by 1 base, the J end by 8 bases, with 14 bases between. As DNA, the CDR3 is TGTGCCAGCAGCTTAGTAAGGTCCGGTCGCGAAGCTTTCTTT. Protein: CASSLVRSGREAFF.

This clonotype has a count of ten or more. The junction does not match germline at one end; this may be a read error. The chain combines TRBV5-1 with TRBJ1-1; D is ambiguous. Germline assignment: CDR1 SGHRS and CDR2 YFSETQ. The CDR3 extends over 14 amino acids. DNA for the CDR3: TGTGCCAGCAGCTTAGTAGGTGAGAACACTGAAGCTTTCTTT. It encodes CASSLVGENTEAFF.

The CDR3, as DNA: TGTGCCAGCAGCCACGTCGGTCGACAGGACCCGATGTACGAGCAGTACTTC. Protein product: CASSHVGRQDPMYEQYF. The chain joins TRBV3-1 to TRBJ2-7, with TRBD1 as a possible D gene (6 bases). This CDR3 is built from 17 residues. Germline lookup yields CDR1 LGHDT and CDR2 YNNKEL (reference sequence). V gave up 3 bases and J gave up 4 bases, with 22 bases separating them.

This clonotype appeared many times. The rearrangement uses TRBV5-1 and TRBJ1-6; D is ambiguous. Germline CDR1 reads SGHRS; CDR2 reads YFSETQ. V was cut by 3 bases and J by 8 bases, with 9 bases left in between. The CDR3 length is 13 residues. The DNA of the CDR3 is TGCGCCAGCAGCTGGACGGAGGATTCACCCCTCCACTTT. Protein: CASSWTEDSPLHF.

The table lists this clonotype with many counts. The rearrangement links TRBV2 to TRBJ1-1; TRBD1 is a possible D gene (6 bases). CDR3 size: 11 residues. The ends were cut back, 6 bases at V and 8 bases at J, with 10 bases in the middle. The germline V gene encodes CDR1 SNHLY and CDR2 FYNNEI. This CDR3 reads CASRGGGEAFF. CDR3 sequence (DNA): TGTGCCAGCAGGGGAGGGGGGGAAGCTTTCTTT.

This clonotype was recorded at least ten times. The V gene is TRBV9, the J gene TRBJ1-6; D ambiguous. This CDR3 is 15 amino acids long. Germline V gives CDR1 SGDLS, CDR2 YYNGEE. Between the trimmed V and J ends, which lost 2 bases and 3 bases, there was a span of 9 bases. The CDR3 sequence is CASSVRESYNSPLHF. The DNA of the CDR3 is TGTGCCAGCAGCGTTCGGGAGAGCTATAATTCACCCCTCCACTTT.

The V gene is TRBV9, the J gene TRBJ1-2; 9 bases match TRBD1. This CDR3 is 14 amino acids long. Unmatched junction bases numbered 5, after V lost 3 bases and J lost 5 bases. The germline V gene encodes CDR1 SGDLS and CDR2 YYNGEE. CDR3 residues: CASSGDREMYGYTF. CDR3 nucleotides: TGTGCCAGCAGCGGGGACAGGGAGATGTATGGCTACACCTTC.

This clonotype was observed at least ten times. This chain uses TRBV29-1 with TRBJ1-5, with D hard to call. With 4 bases removed from V and 7 bases from J, the gap between germline ends came to 11 bases. The CDR3 loop spans 12 amino acids. CDR1 and CDR2 from the germline V gene are SQVTM and ANQGSEA. CDR3 in amino acids: CSVADPGQPQHF. The DNA for the CDR3 is TGCAGCGTTGCAGATCCCGGGCAGCCCCAGCATTTT.

The V gene is TRBV10-3, the J gene TRBJ1-2, with unresolved D. The CDR3 has 12 residues. Germline values: CDR1 ENHRY, CDR2 SYGVKD. Deletions cut 6 bases from V and 2 bases from J, with 7 bases between. The CDR3 nucleotides are TGTGCCATCAGGGTCAGGAACTATGGCTACACCTTC. Translated: CAIRVRNYGYTF.

This clonotype appeared many times. The rearrangement joins TRBV14 to TRBJ1-1, with D uncertain. Trimming stripped 0 bases from V and 1 base from J, with 9 bases between. This CDR3 spans 15 amino acids. Germline CDR1 and CDR2: SGHDN and FVKESK. DNA for the CDR3: TGTGCCAGCAGCCAAGAAAACACTCGGAACACTGAAGCTTTCTTT. It yields the protein CASSQENTRNTEAFF.

The rearrangement uses TRBV9 and TRBJ2-5; maybe TRBD2 (5 bases). CDR1 is SGDLS, CDR2 YYNGEE, per germline. CDR3 length equals 13 residues. V lost 4 bases, J lost 4 bases, and 11 bases lay in between. CDR3 DNA: TGTGCCAGCAGCCGAGGGTTTCGAGAGACCCAGTACTTC. This encodes CASSRGFRETQYF.

This clonotype was counted many times. V and J are TRBV2 and TRBJ2-7, with D unclear. Per the germline V gene, CDR1 is SNHLY and CDR2 is FYNNEI. This CDR3 has 12 residues. The V end lost 7 bases, the J end lost 5 bases, and 12 bases lay between the germline ends. CDR3 bases: TGTGCCAGCAAAACTCAGGTAGACGAGCAGTACTTC. Its translation: CASKTQVDEQYF.